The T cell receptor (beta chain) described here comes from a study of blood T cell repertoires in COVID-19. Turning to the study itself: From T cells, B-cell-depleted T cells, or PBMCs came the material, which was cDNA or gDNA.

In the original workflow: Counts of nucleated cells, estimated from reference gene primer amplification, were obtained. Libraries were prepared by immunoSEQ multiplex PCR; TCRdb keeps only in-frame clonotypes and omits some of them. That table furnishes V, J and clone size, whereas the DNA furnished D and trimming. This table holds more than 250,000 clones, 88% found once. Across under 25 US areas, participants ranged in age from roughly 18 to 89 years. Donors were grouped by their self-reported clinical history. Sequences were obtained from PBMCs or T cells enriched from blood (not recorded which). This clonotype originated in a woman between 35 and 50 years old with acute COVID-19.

This chain's CDR3 is CACAGQGYQPQHF. The CDR3 coding sequence is TGTGCCTGTGCGGGACAGGGGTATCAGCCCCAGCATTTT. The V gene is TRBV30, the J gene TRBJ1-5; TRBD1 aligns across 10 bases. V shed 6 bases, J shed 5 bases, and the junction held 4 bases outside the gene matches. The CDR3 runs to 13 residues. Germline V gives CDR1 GTSNPN, CDR2 SVGIG (reference sequence).